This note documents a single TCR beta chain sequence. What it binds is unknown. This sample's treatment: roughly 11-day PBMC culture with coronavirus spike peptide pools or control peptides (ViraFEST assay). Oncomine TCR Beta short-read sequencing was applied to DNA from cultured CD4+ T cells. TCRdb reprocessed the PCR reads with MiXCR, giving one entry per CDR3 protein. The table shows 20,000 to 25,000 distinct CDR3 sequences, with 40% to 50% occurring only once. This specimen comes from a study of vaccination and CD4 T cells after COVID-19. This CDR3 is 16 amino acids long. The germline gives CDR1 LNHDA, CDR2 SQIVND (reference sequence). The ends lost 5 bases at V and 0 bases at J; junction bases unmatched: 10.

The chain uses TRBV19 and TRBJ2-7; 7 bases line up with TRBD1. The sequence was obtained from a human donor who had recovered from COVID-19. What was sequenced was CD4+ T cells from blood, cultured in vitro. The CDR3 is CASSPRQGFVSYEQYF. DNA of the CDR3: TGTGCCAGTAGTCCGAGACAGGGTTTTGTCTCCTACGAGCAGTACTTC.